This T cell receptor beta chain was recorded in a study of cytomegalovirus exposure and HLA in healthy donors. The PCR was carried out with 60 Vbeta primers and 13 Jbeta primers. As processed by the authors: A later analysis counted about 80 million unique TCR beta chains, 9.5 million to 12 million shared. Sequenced by immunoSEQ multiplex PCR; TCRdb stores in-frame clones only, minus some. That table gives V, J and clone size, and the DNA gave D and trimming. The sample has approximately 100,000 clones; approximately 72% are singletons. The V gene's germline CDR1 is SGHTA and CDR2 FQGNSA. The CDR3 contains 13 residues. The V end lost 1 base, the J end lost 6 bases, and 7 bases lay between the germline ends. On this clone: Its cognate antigen is unknown.

Study-level points and caveats: Earlier analysis looked at TCR beta V segments, and most were productive about 90% or about 30% of the time. Reports showed the classifier diagnosing cytomegalovirus status with high specificity and sensitivity.

This chain uses TRBV7-2 with TRBJ1-5; D is undetermined. The sequenced sample was PBMCs. The source of this sequence is a male donor in good health and CMV-seropositive. The CDR3 loop reads CASSLVPGQPQHF. The CDR3 DNA follows: TGTGCCAGCAGCTTAGTGCCGGGTCAGCCCCAGCATTTT.